Below, 11 T cell receptor beta chains from the same sample are listed, as sequenced in a study of response to subunit inactivated influenza vaccine. Via MiXCR, TCRdb re-called the RT-PCR reads, giving one row per CDR3 protein. The table records roughly 790,000 distinct CDR3 sequences, 21% of them present only once. The sample here was PBMCs from blood, taken about 5 days after vaccination. Source of these receptors: a middle-aged man who received an inactivated influenza vaccine.

A few counts support this clonotype. The chain combines TRBV6-1 with TRBJ2-7, with D possibly being TRBD2 (6 bases). The CDR3 runs 16 residues. V lost 6 bases and J 0 bases, leaving 18 bases between the germline ends. Germline CDR1 reads MNHNS; CDR2 reads SASEGT. The CDR3 reads CASSQAGGKSSYEQYF. CDR3 in DNA: TGTGCCAGCAGCCAAGCGGGCGGGAAGAGCTCCTACGAGCAGTACTTC.

The CDR3 loop reads CASSLSSGHTDTQYF. CDR3 bases: TGTGCCAGCAGCTTAAGTAGCGGTCACACAGATACGCAGTATTTT. This rearrangement joins TRBV7-9 to TRBJ2-3; TRBD2 might be the D (6 bases). Between the trimmed V and J ends, which lost 2 bases and 2 bases, there was a span of 11 bases. This CDR3 spans 15 amino acids. From germline, CDR1 is SEHNR and CDR2 FQNEAQ (reference sequence). The full variable domain, its missing parts supplied by reference TRBV7-9 and TRBJ2-3, is DTGVSQNPRHKITKRGQNVTFRCDPISEHNRLYWYRQTLGQGPEFLTYFQNEAQLEKSRLLSDRFSAERPKGSFSTLEIQRTEQGDSAMYLCASSLSSGHTDTQYFGPGTRLTVL.

This clonotype was seen many times. This chain connects TRBV12-3 or TRBV12-4 to TRBJ1-1, with unresolved D. V gave up 8 bases and J gave up 2 bases, with 12 bases separating them. The CDR3 spans 13 residues. The CDR3 spells CASLLGGNTEAFF. For the CDR3, the DNA is TGTGCCAGCCTCCTAGGAGGCAACACTGAAGCTTTCTTT.

This clonotype was counted between two and nine times. V usage is TRBV20-1 and J usage is TRBJ2-5; TRBD2 aligns across 10 bases. V lost 1 base to trimming and J lost 2 bases; unmatched junction nucleotides: 10. The CDR3 runs 17 residues. Per germline, CDR1 DFQATT and CDR2 SNEGSKA (reference sequence). The CDR3 sequence is CSARGASGGLTQETQYF. CDR3 DNA sequence: TGCAGTGCTAGAGGTGCTAGCGGGGGTCTAACGCAAGAGACCCAGTACTTC.

This clonotype was seen only a few times. The V call is TRBV12-3 or TRBV12-4, the J call TRBJ1-6, with D uncertain. The CDR3 is 16 amino acids. With 6 bases removed from V and 0 bases from J, the gap between germline ends came to 12 bases. CDR3 sequence (DNA): TGTGCCAGCAGCCCCAGTAGGAACTCCTATAATTCACCCCTCCACTTT. This codes for CASSPSRNSYNSPLHF.

Only one count was recorded for this clonotype. This chain connects TRBV6-2 or TRBV6-3 to TRBJ2-2, with D uncertain. Germline V gene data show CDR1 as MNHEY and CDR2 as SVGEGT. Trimming took off 0 bases at V and 3 bases at J, with 14 bases between the two ends. This CDR3 contains 17 residues. CDR3 residues: CASSYSSGRLDTGELFF. The CDR3, as DNA: TGTGCCAGCAGTTACTCTTCGGGTCGCCTAGACACCGGGGAGCTGTTTTTT.

The chain couples TRBV10-3 to TRBJ2-3; 9 bases are a match to TRBD1. Germline-derived CDR1 and CDR2 are ENHRY and SYGVKD. The length of the CDR3 is 14 residues. The ends lost 4 bases at V and 3 bases at J; junction bases unmatched: 2. As DNA, the CDR3 is TGTGCCATCAGTGCCGACAGGGGGACAGATACGCAGTATTTT. It codes for CAISADRGTDTQYF.

This clonotype was detected only a few times. The V and J genes are TRBV6-2 or TRBV6-3 and TRBJ2-1; possibly TRBD2 for D (7 bases). Germline values: CDR1 MNHEY, CDR2 SVGEGT. CDR3 length equals 13 residues. V lost 4 bases and J 10 bases, leaving 14 bases between the germline ends. Here the CDR3 reads CASSSRGAREQFF. CDR3 DNA: TGTGCCAGCAGTTCCCGGGGGGCGAGAGAGCAGTTCTTC.

This chain uses TRBV20-1 with TRBJ2-5; D remains ambiguous. Germline CDR1 DFQATT, CDR2 SNEGSKA (reference sequence). V was shortened by 7 bases and J by 1 base, with 13 bases between the two germline ends. This CDR3 is built from 13 residues. CDR3 in amino acids: CSVPDGLQETQYF. DNA for the CDR3: TGCAGTGTGCCGGACGGCCTCCAAGAGACCCAGTACTTC.

This clonotype was counted only a few times. The chain carries TRBV7-9 and TRBJ1-1; 8 bases map to TRBD1. Losses at the gene ends were 5 bases for V and 0 bases for J; bases not matched to a gene: 11. CDR1 and CDR2 (germline): SEHNR, FQNEAQ (reference sequence). The CDR3 sequence is 17 residues long. The chain's CDR3 is CASSARTGIPLNTEAFF. The CDR3 coding sequence is TGTGCCAGCAGCGCCCGGACAGGGATCCCCTTGAACACTGAAGCTTTCTTT. Supplemented by reference TRBV7-9 and TRBJ1-1, the full variable domain reads DTGVSQNPRHKITKRGQNVTFRCDPISEHNRLYWYRQTLGQGPEFLTYFQNEAQLEKSRLLSDRFSAERPKGSFSTLEIQRTEQGDSAMYLCASSARTGIPLNTEAFFGQGTRLTVV.

This clonotype came up once. The rearrangement joins TRBV5-6 to TRBJ2-3; 7 bases are shared with TRBD1. CDR1 and CDR2 (germline): SGHDT, YYEEEE. With 4 bases clipped from V and 7 bases from J, the junction kept 12 bases outside the gene matches. The CDR3 is 15 amino acids. CDR3 DNA: TGTGCCAGCAGCGCCGGGACAGTCCGAGCTTATACGCAGTATTTT. Protein product: CASSAGTVRAYTQYF.